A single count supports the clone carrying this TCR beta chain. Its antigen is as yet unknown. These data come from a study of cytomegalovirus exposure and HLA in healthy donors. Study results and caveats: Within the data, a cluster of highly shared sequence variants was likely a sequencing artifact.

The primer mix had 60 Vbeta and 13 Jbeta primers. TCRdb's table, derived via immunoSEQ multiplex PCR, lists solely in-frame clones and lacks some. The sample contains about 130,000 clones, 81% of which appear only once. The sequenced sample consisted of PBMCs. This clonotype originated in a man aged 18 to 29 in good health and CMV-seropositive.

CDR3 in amino acids: CASSVRQPTMNTEAFF. CDR3 nucleotides: TGTGCCAGTAGTGTTAGACAGCCCACCATGAACACTGAAGCTTTCTTT. V and J are TRBV19 and TRBJ1-1; maybe TRBD1 (5 bases). Germline CDR1 is LNHDA and CDR2 is SQIVND (reference sequence). With 5 bases removed from V and 0 bases from J, the gap between germline ends came to 16 bases. CDR3 length: 16 amino acids.